This T cell receptor beta chain was obtained from a study of blood T cell repertoires in COVID-19. Across the study: Whether acute or convalescent, the COVID-19 samples came from the United States, Italy and Spain.

Assay: immunoSEQ multiplex PCR; the TCRdb copy retains only in-frame clones and omits some. This table holds some 190,000 clones, roughly 85% found once. This receptor was obtained from an elderly woman with active or convalescent COVID-19. The sample consisted of peripheral blood.

CDR3 nucleotides: TGTGCCAGTAGTGGGACAGGTCGTGGGGCCAACGTCCTGACTTTC. Translation: CASSGTGRGANVLTF. The chain carries TRBV19 and TRBJ2-6, with 8 bases aligning to TRBD1. V was clipped by 5 bases and J by 3 bases; unmatched bases: 3. This CDR3 is 15 amino acids long. Per the germline V gene, CDR1 is LNHDA and CDR2 is SQIVND (reference sequence).